These 25 T cell receptor beta chains share one sample of origin, sequenced in a study of cytomegalovirus exposure and HLA in healthy donors. Primers: 60 Vbeta forward and 13 Jbeta reverse. Assay: immunoSEQ multiplex PCR; the TCRdb copy retains only in-frame clones and omits some. The sample has 100,000 to 150,000 clones, roughly 70% seen once. The material sequenced was PBMCs. The receptor source for this set is a woman in her 40s in good health and CMV-seropositive.

The CDR3 DNA reads as TGCGCCAGCAGCAGGTCCCTAGCGGGGGGGCCCTACGAGCAGTACTTC. Its translation: CASSRSLAGGPYEQYF. The chain carries TRBV5-1 and TRBJ2-7, with 12 bases fitting TRBD2. J lost 2 bases, V lost 4 bases, and 7 bases had no gene match. Germline-derived CDR1 and CDR2 are SGHRS and YFSETQ. The CDR3 runs to 16 residues.

This clone was seen a few times. The chain joins TRBV6-5 to TRBJ1-2, with D unclear. Germline V gene data show CDR1 as MNHEY and CDR2 as SVGAGI. V was clipped by 5 bases and J by 4 bases, with 11 bases between them. This CDR3 spans 13 amino acids. CDR3 sequence (DNA): TGTGCCAGCAGTCTCGACACTTCCTATGGCTACACCTTC. Translated: CASSLDTSYGYTF.

The V call is TRBV6-1, the J call TRBJ2-2; D gene unclear. Looked up from germline, CDR1 is MNHNS and CDR2 is SASEGT. This CDR3 spans 15 amino acids. Between the trimmed V and J ends, which lost 2 bases and 5 bases, there was a span of 12 bases. CDR3 nucleotides: TGTGCCAGCAGTGAAAGAGGTTTCGGAACCGGGGAGCTGTTTTTT. It translates to CASSERGFGTGELFF.

This clone was counted between two and nine times. The identical CDR3 is also encoded by other nucleotide sequences in the sample. This sequence joins TRBV6-4 and TRBJ2-5, with TRBD2 identical over 13 bases. Germline lookup yields CDR1 MRHNA and CDR2 SNTAGT. CDR3 size: 15 residues. V lost 3 bases and J lost 2; bases outside the gene matches: 0. CDR3: CASSETSGGQETQYF. CDR3 nucleotide sequence: TGTGCCAGCAGTGAGACTAGCGGGGGGCAAGAGACCCAGTACTTC.

This clone turned up a few times. The V call is TRBV7-9, the J call TRBJ2-6; maybe TRBD1 (5 bases). CDR1 and CDR2 from the germline V gene are SEHNR and FQNEAQ (reference sequence). Trimming took off 4 bases at V and 0 bases at J, with 7 bases between the two ends. The CDR3 contains 15 residues. The chain's CDR3 is CASSWTSSGANVLTF. The CDR3 coding sequence is TGTGCCAGCAGCTGGACAAGCTCTGGGGCCAACGTCCTGACTTTC.

The chain links TRBV29-1 to TRBJ1-2; D might be TRBD1 (5 bases). The CDR3 totals 13 residues. V was trimmed by 4 bases and J by 7 bases, leaving 16 bases between them. Germline V gene data show CDR1 as SQVTM and CDR2 as ANQGSEA. The CDR3 region is CSVGQGSIPGYTF. CDR3 nucleotides: TGCAGCGTTGGTCAGGGATCTATCCCTGGCTACACCTTC. Full variable domain (rest looked up from reference TRBV29-1 and TRBJ1-2): SAVISQKPSRDICQRGTSLTIQCQVDSQVTMMFWYRQQPGQSLTLIATANQGSEATYESGFVIDKFPISRPNLTFSTLTVSNMSPEDSSIYLCSVGQGSIPGYTFGSGTRLTVV.

The chain uses TRBV19 and TRBJ1-4, with D possibly matching TRBD1 (5 bases). The CDR3 covers 17 residues. Trimming took off 6 bases at V and 8 bases at J, with 25 bases between the two ends. Germline loops: CDR1 LNHDA, CDR2 SQIVND (reference sequence). The CDR3 nucleotides are TGTGCCAGTAGGTTAAATCGGAGGGGTGAAGACGTCGAAAAACTGTTTTTT. The encoded protein is CASRLNRRGEDVEKLFF.

This clone was detected once. The chain uses TRBV9 and TRBJ2-5; D might be TRBD1 (6 bases). V was cut by 0 bases and J by 1 base, with 13 bases left in between. This CDR3 is built from 16 residues. CDR1 and CDR2 from the germline V gene are SGDLS and YYNGEE. Here the CDR3 DNA reads TGTGCCAGCAGCGTAGCCGTACAGGGTATCCAAGAGACCCAGTACTTC. It codes for CASSVAVQGIQETQYF.

V usage is TRBV5-5 and J usage is TRBJ1-4; D is possibly TRBD1 (6 bases). CDR3 length equals 15 residues. Trimming removed 6 bases at V and 0 bases at J, with 12 bases between. Germline V gene sequence: CDR1 SGHKS, CDR2 YYEKEE (reference sequence). CDR3 in amino acids: CASTTRTATNEKLFF. Written as DNA, the CDR3 is TGTGCCAGCACCACCAGGACAGCAACTAATGAAAAACTGTTTTTT.

DNA for the CDR3: TGTGCCAGCAGCTCCATAAGCGGGGTGAACACCGGGGAGCTGTTTTTT. As protein: CASSSISGVNTGELFF. The J gene is TRBJ2-2, the V gene TRBV7-3, with 7 bases that match TRBD2. The germline gives CDR1 SGHTA, CDR2 FQGTGA. After removal of 4 bases from V and 1 base from J, the junction contained 6 bases not matched to a gene. The CDR3 is 16 amino acids.

The genes are TRBV27 and TRBJ2-7; no reliable D call. V shed 4 bases and J shed 5 bases, with 24 bases lying between them. CDR1 MNHEY and CDR2 SMNVEV come from the germline V gene (reference sequence). The CDR3 is made up of 17 amino acids. CDR3 in DNA: TGTGCCAGCAGTTCCCCAAAGGATAGCTCAATAGTCCACGAGCAGTACTTC. Protein sequence: CASSSPKDSSIVHEQYF.

This chain connects TRBV10-3 to TRBJ2-2, with 11 nucleotides matching TRBD2. The CDR3 is 13 residues long. In germline, CDR1 is ENHRY, CDR2 SYGVKD. CDR3 nucleotide sequence: TGTTCGACTAGCGGGGAGAACACCGGGGAGCTGTTTTTT. Residues: CSTSGENTGELFF.

This clone appeared a few times. The J gene is TRBJ2-1, the V gene TRBV30; 7 bases line up with TRBD2. The CDR3 loop spans 13 amino acids. From germline, CDR1 is GTSNPN and CDR2 SVGIG (reference sequence). V lost 5 bases and J lost 5; bases outside the gene matches: 6. The CDR3 bases are TGTGCCTGGGGACTAGATCTAAACAATGAGCAGTTCTTC. Amino acid sequence: CAWGLDLNNEQFF.

The chain couples TRBV28 to TRBJ2-7, with D perhaps matching TRBD1 (6 bases). The CDR3 has 13 residues. Germline V gene sequence: CDR1 MDHEN, CDR2 SYDVKM. V lost 10 bases and J 3 bases, leaving 16 bases between the germline ends. For the CDR3, the DNA is TGTGCCATCTCAGGGGCCACCAACTACGAGCAGTACTTC. This sequence encodes CAISGATNYEQYF. Using reference TRBV28 and TRBJ2-7 for the parts outside the CDR3, the full variable domain is DVKVTQSSRYLVKRTGEKVFLECVQDMDHENMFWYRQDPGLGLRLIYFSYDVKMKEKGDIPEGYSVSREKKERFSLILESASTNQTSMYLCAISGATNYEQYFGPGTRLTVT.

The rearrangement uses TRBV11-2 and TRBJ1-2; TRBD1 aligns across 12 bases. With V trimmed by 7 bases and J by 8 bases, 8 bases remained unmatched. The CDR3 loop spans 14 amino acids. The germline V gene has CDR1 SGHAT and CDR2 FQNNGV. CDR3 protein: CASTQGQGARGYTF. The CDR3 coding sequence is TGTGCCAGCACCCAGGGACAGGGGGCCCGGGGCTACACCTTC. Together with reference TRBV11-2 and TRBJ1-2, the CDR3 gives the full variable domain: EAGVAQSPRYKIIEKRQSVAFWCNPISGHATLYWYQQILGQGPKLLIQFQNNGVVDDSQLPKDRFSAERLKGVDSTLKIQPAKLEDSAVYLCASTQGQGARGYTFGSGTRLTVV.

The rearrangement joins TRBV4-1 to TRBJ2-3; TRBD1 matches 7 bases. In germline, CDR1 is MGHRA, CDR2 YSYEKL. The CDR3 length is 15 residues. With 0 bases clipped from V and 2 bases from J, the junction kept 2 bases outside the gene matches. The chain's CDR3 is CASSQEGTVTDTQYF. The CDR3 coding sequence is TGCGCCAGCAGCCAAGAGGGGACAGTCACAGATACGCAGTATTTT.

The gene calls are TRBV7-2 and TRBJ1-5; the D gene is possibly TRBD1 (5 bases). The CDR3 extends over 15 amino acids. Germline assignment: CDR1 SGHTA and CDR2 FQGNSA. With 3 bases removed from V and 1 base from J, the gap between germline ends came to 10 bases. The CDR3 sequence is CASSLGGMSNQPQHF. The DNA of the CDR3 is TGTGCCAGCAGCTTGGGGGGGATGAGCAATCAGCCCCAGCATTTT.

J is TRBJ2-3 and V is TRBV25-1; a weak D match, TRBD2 (5 bases). The CDR3 sequence is 15 residues long. The germline gives CDR1 MGHDK, CDR2 SYGVNS. With 8 bases removed from V and 0 bases from J, the gap between germline ends came to 15 bases. The CDR3 here is CASLGRRASTDTQYF. The CDR3 DNA follows: TGTGCCAGCCTAGGACGGCGGGCCAGCACAGATACGCAGTATTTT.

V usage is TRBV12-5 and J usage is TRBJ2-5, with D tentatively TRBD2 (6 bases). This CDR3 is 13 amino acids long. The germline V gene encodes CDR1 LGHNT and CDR2 FRNRAP. Trimming stripped 3 bases from V and 4 bases from J, with 9 bases between. The CDR3: CASGLWGGETQYF. The CDR3 nucleotides read TGTGCTAGTGGTTTATGGGGAGGAGAGACCCAGTACTTC.

This clone has only a few counts. V is TRBV19 and J is TRBJ1-2; 8 bases line up with TRBD1. The CDR3 is 14 residues long. CDR1 and CDR2 from the germline V gene are LNHDA and SQIVND (reference sequence). V was clipped by 2 bases and J by 10 bases; unmatched bases: 9. CDR3 residues: CASSIMDRDSDYTF. CDR3 nucleotide sequence: TGTGCCAGTAGTATAATGGACAGGGATAGTGACTACACCTTC.

The rearrangement links TRBV6-6 to TRBJ1-1; a possible D gene is TRBD1 (5 bases). The CDR3 has 13 residues. CDR1 is MNHNY and CDR2 is SVGAGI in the germline V gene (reference sequence). Trimming shortened V by 8 bases and J by 3 bases, and 13 bases separated the two germline ends. The CDR3 is CASLALRDTEAFF. DNA for the CDR3: TGTGCCAGCCTGGCCCTCAGGGACACTGAAGCTTTCTTT.

The CDR3 DNA sequence: TGCGCCAGCAGCTTTGGAGTGATCGGGGCCGGGGAGCTGTTTTTT. This encodes CASSFGVIGAGELFF. This chain links TRBV5-1 with TRBJ2-2; D might be TRBD2 (5 bases). Trimming pared 2 bases from V and 6 bases from J, leaving 14 bases between. Germline loops: CDR1 SGHRS, CDR2 YFSETQ. The length of the CDR3 is 15 residues.

This clone was seen more than once but under ten times. The chain recombines TRBV5-1 with TRBJ2-2; the D is unclear. CDR3 length equals 12 residues. V was shortened by 4 bases and J by 7 bases, with 8 bases between the two germline ends. Germline loops: CDR1 SGHRS, CDR2 YFSETQ. The CDR3 sequence is CASSRGVGELFF. The CDR3 nucleotides read TGCGCCAGCAGCAGAGGAGTCGGGGAGCTGTTTTTT.

V and J are TRBV18 and TRBJ1-1, with D perhaps matching TRBD1 (5 bases). Trimming pared 5 bases from V and 6 bases from J, leaving 13 bases between. Germline V lookup: CDR1 KGHSH, CDR2 LQKENI. The length of the CDR3 is 13 residues. CDR3 coding DNA: TGTGCCAGCTCATCTCCGTCAGGGCCTGAAGCTTTCTTT. This gives the protein CASSSPSGPEAFF.

V is TRBV15 and J is TRBJ1-2, with 7 positions matching TRBD1. CDR3 size: 14 residues. V was clipped by 5 bases and J by 2 bases; unmatched bases: 5. Per germline, CDR1 LNHNV and CDR2 YYDKDF (reference sequence). In DNA, the CDR3 is TGTGCCACCAGCTGGGGACAGTCAAACTATGGCTACACCTTC. Translation: CATSWGQSNYGYTF.